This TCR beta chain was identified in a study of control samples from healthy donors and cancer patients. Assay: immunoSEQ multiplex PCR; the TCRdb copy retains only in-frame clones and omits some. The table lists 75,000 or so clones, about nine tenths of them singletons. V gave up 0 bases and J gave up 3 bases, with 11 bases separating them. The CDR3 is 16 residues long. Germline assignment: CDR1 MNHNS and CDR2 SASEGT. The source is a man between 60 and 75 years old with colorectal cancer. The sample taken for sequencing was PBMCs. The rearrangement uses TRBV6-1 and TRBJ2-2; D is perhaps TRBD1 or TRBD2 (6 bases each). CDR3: CASSEAGGRYTGELFF. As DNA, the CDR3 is TGTGCCAGCAGTGAAGCGGGGGGCCGGTACACCGGGGAGCTGTTTTTT.